The source of this T cell receptor beta chain is a study of T cell repertoires in cytomegalovirus infection. Concerning this clonotype itself: Its target is unknown.

MiXCR, run by TCRdb on the reads, gives a single entry per CDR3 protein. The repertoire holds approximately 600,000 distinct CDR3 sequences, approximately 40% seen once, with 48% in the top ten. Study results and limitations: There were HLA-C-restricted CMV-specific TCR beta clonotypes dominating the ex vivo response.

Sequencing used cultured PBMCs, obtained from culture after CMV antigen stimulation. The receptor was isolated from a human donor in good health (CMV status not recorded). Some clones in this sample may be carry-over from other donors' samples.

The CDR3 loop is CSMRGRSYEQYF. The CDR3 nucleotides are TGCAGTATGAGGGGGCGCTCCTACGAGCAGTACTTC. This rearrangement joins TRBV20-1 to TRBJ2-7, with 7 bases that match TRBD1. This CDR3 spans 12 amino acids. Losses at the gene ends were 8 bases for V and 0 bases for J; bases not matched to a gene: 4. Germline CDR1 DFQATT, CDR2 SNEGSKA (reference sequence).